These 20 T cell receptor beta chains originate from one sample sequenced in a study of T cell responses to AZD1222 COVID-19 vaccine. TCRdb's table, derived via immunoSEQ multiplex PCR, lists solely in-frame clones and lacks some. The repertoire holds more than 80,000 clones, with about nine tenths as singletons. The sequenced sample was peripheral blood, obtained on day 0 of AZD1222 vaccination. These receptors originate from an adult in good health.

V and J are TRBV9 and TRBJ2-3, with TRBD2 as a possible D gene (5 bases). Germline values: CDR1 SGDLS, CDR2 YYNGEE. CDR3 length: 15 residues. V was shortened by 1 base and J by 0 bases, with 9 bases between the two germline ends. In nucleotides, the CDR3 is TGTGCCAGCAGCGTACGGGGTACTAGCACAGATACGCAGTATTTT. Encoded protein: CASSVRGTSTDTQYF.

This clone has a single count. The rearrangement uses TRBV3-1 (or the pseudogene TRBV3-2) and TRBJ2-5; TRBD1 aligns across 11 bases. The CDR3 has 16 amino acids. The ends lost 0 bases at V and 5 bases at J; junction bases unmatched: 5. CDR1 and CDR2 from the germline V gene are LGHDT and YNNKEL (reference sequence). The CDR3 here is CASSQDWGQGVETQYF. The DNA of the CDR3 is TGTGCCAGCAGCCAAGATTGGGGACAGGGGGTGGAGACCCAGTACTTC.

The chain links TRBV9 to TRBJ1-1; no clear D gene. Between the trimmed V and J ends, which lost 3 bases and 5 bases, there was a span of 8 bases. The V gene's germline CDR1 is SGDLS and CDR2 YYNGEE. The CDR3 extends over 12 amino acids. The CDR3 spells CASSGPGTEAFF. In DNA form, the CDR3 reads TGTGCCAGCAGCGGCCCCGGGACTGAAGCTTTCTTT.

This chain links TRBV27 with TRBJ1-4; possibly TRBD1 for D (5 bases). In germline, CDR1 is MNHEY, CDR2 SMNVEV (reference sequence). V was trimmed by 4 bases and J by 5 bases, leaving 14 bases between them. The CDR3 runs to 15 residues. The CDR3 sequence: CASSSHRGQNEKLFF. The CDR3 region has the DNA TGTGCCAGCAGTTCACACCGGGGCCAGAATGAAAAACTGTTTTTT.

V usage is TRBV19 and J usage is TRBJ1-2; D unclear. Germline values: CDR1 LNHDA, CDR2 SQIVND (reference sequence). The CDR3 has 13 amino acids. Trimming shortened V by 4 bases and J by 3 bases, and 9 bases separated the two germline ends. The DNA for the CDR3 is TGTGCCAGTAGTACAACGGTAGACTATGGCTACACCTTC. It specifies CASSTTVDYGYTF.

This clone has a single count. This chain's CDR3 is CASSYGSSGGADTQYF. The DNA of the CDR3 is TGTGCCAGCAGTTATGGGTCTAGCGGGGGGGCAGATACGCAGTATTTT. The V and J genes are TRBV6-2 or TRBV6-3 and TRBJ2-3; 12 bases map to TRBD2. Germline assignment: CDR1 MNHEY and CDR2 SVGEGT. Unmatched junction bases numbered 5, after V lost 3 bases and J lost 4 bases. The length of the CDR3 is 16 residues.

The V and J genes are TRBV7-9 and TRBJ2-5; perhaps TRBD1 as D (5 bases). CDR1 and CDR2 (germline): SEHNR, FQNEAQ (reference sequence). The CDR3 consists of 15 residues. The V and J ends lost 5 bases and 4 bases respectively, with 17 bases between them. The CDR3 coding sequence is TGTGCCAGCAGCCTCCCAGGGAAACCCCCAGAGACCCAGTACTTC. Translation gives CASSLPGKPPETQYF.

The CDR3 sequence: CASSLSGTVNYGYTF. CDR3 DNA sequence: TGTGCCAGCAGTTTATCGGGGACGGTAAACTATGGCTACACCTTC. V and J are TRBV27 and TRBJ1-2, with D maybe TRBD1 (5 bases). CDR1 and CDR2 from the germline V gene are MNHEY and SMNVEV (reference sequence). The CDR3 is made up of 15 amino acids. Trimming removed 0 bases at V and 2 bases at J, with 10 bases between.

A remark on this clone: This may stem from a read error, because a much larger clone lies one nucleotide away. The chain joins TRBV9 to TRBJ1-1; 8 positions agree with TRBD1. Per germline, CDR1 SGDLS and CDR2 YYNGEE. The CDR3 sequence is 18 residues long. V lost 2 bases, J lost 0 bases, and 12 bases stayed unmatched. The CDR3 nucleotides are TGTGCCAGCAGCGTCGGGGCGGCAGGGGGCCCGATGAACACTGAAGCTTTCTTT. Amino acid sequence: CASSVGAAGGPMNTEAFF.

V usage is TRBV7-9 and J usage is TRBJ1-1; D not certain. The germline CDR1 and CDR2 sequences are SEHNR and FQNEAQ (reference sequence). The CDR3 length is 13 residues. Deletions cut 2 bases from V and 0 bases from J, with 4 bases between. The CDR3: CASSLIVNTEAFF. In DNA, the CDR3 is TGTGCCAGCAGCTTAATCGTGAACACTGAAGCTTTCTTT.

The chain employs TRBV28 and TRBJ1-4, with 8 bases aligning to TRBD1. Germline assignment: CDR1 MDHEN and CDR2 SYDVKM. This CDR3 is 15 amino acids long. The V segment lost 2 bases and the J segment 7 bases; nucleotides outside the gene matches: 6. For the CDR3, the DNA is TGTGCCAGCAGTTTACGGGACAGGAGAAGTGAAAAACTGTTTTTT. Protein: CASSLRDRRSEKLFF.

The chain links TRBV2 to TRBJ1-2; the match to TRBD1 covers 7 bases. Germline V CDR1 and CDR2: SNHLY, FYNNEI. After removal of 7 bases from V and 7 bases from J, the junction contained 15 bases not matched to a gene. This CDR3 contains 15 residues. DNA of the CDR3: TGTGCCAGCACCACTCGGGGGACAGCGATGTTTGGCTACACCTTC. Its translation is CASTTRGTAMFGYTF.

The table lists this clone with a count of one. CDR3 sequence: CASSAPPGQMNTEAFF. DNA of the CDR3: TGTGCCAGTAGTGCCCCACCGGGACAGATGAACACTGAAGCTTTCTTT. The chain couples TRBV19 to TRBJ1-1, with 7 nucleotides matching TRBD1. This CDR3 is 16 amino acids long. Germline V gene sequence: CDR1 LNHDA, CDR2 SQIVND (reference sequence). V lost 5 bases to trimming and J lost 0 bases; unmatched junction nucleotides: 9.

The V gene is TRBV4-1, the J gene TRBJ2-3; no reliable D call. The CDR3 consists of 16 residues. Trimming stripped 1 base from V and 2 bases from J, with 13 bases between. Germline CDR1 MGHRA, CDR2 YSYEKL. The CDR3 here is CASSQGAAAFTDTQYF. In DNA, the CDR3 is TGCGCCAGCAGCCAAGGGGCCGCAGCTTTCACAGATACGCAGTATTTT.

V and J are TRBV14 and TRBJ1-2; D ambiguous. The germline gives CDR1 SGHDN, CDR2 FVKESK. CDR3 length equals 12 residues. Trimming stripped 4 bases from V and 6 bases from J, with 9 bases between. The CDR3 here is CASSPAGNGYTF. The DNA of the CDR3 is TGTGCCAGCAGCCCGGCTGGGAATGGCTACACCTTC.

J is TRBJ2-7 and V is TRBV28; D gene unclear. From germline, CDR1 is MDHEN and CDR2 SYDVKM. Trimming removed 2 bases from V and 3 bases from J, with 5 bases in between. This CDR3 region has 12 residues. CDR3 sequence (DNA): TGTGCCAGCAGTTTAATCCGCTACGAGCAGTACTTC. Amino acids: CASSLIRYEQYF.

V usage is TRBV2 and J usage is TRBJ1-4; no definite D call. The V gene lost 9 bases and the J gene lost 0 bases, with 11 bases spanning the gap. The germline V gene has CDR1 SNHLY and CDR2 FYNNEI. CDR3 length equals 14 residues. CDR3 loop: CASDTGTTNEKLFF. As DNA, the CDR3 is TGTGCCAGTGATACGGGGACAACTAATGAAAAACTGTTTTTT.

The V gene is TRBV5-4, the J gene TRBJ1-2; 7 nucleotides agree with TRBD1. CDR1 is SGHNT, CDR2 YYREEE, per germline (reference sequence). The trim removed 3 bases at V and 4 bases at J, leaving 6 bases unmatched. CDR3 length: 14 amino acids. The CDR3 here is CASSSAGQVYGYTF. The CDR3 nucleotides are TGTGCCAGCAGCTCCGCCGGACAGGTCTATGGCTACACCTTC.

CDR3 amino acids: CASSLSGLSTEAFF. The CDR3 nucleotides read TGCGCCAGCTCCCTCTCGGGACTTAGCACTGAAGCTTTCTTT. This sequence joins TRBV5-1 and TRBJ1-1; weak D call: TRBD1 (5 bases). The CDR3 consists of 14 residues. Germline CDR1 and CDR2: SGHRS and YFSETQ. V lost 7 bases and J 4 bases, leaving 17 bases between the germline ends.

This chain links TRBV11-1 with TRBJ2-3; 7 bases line up with TRBD1. Germline-derived CDR1 and CDR2 are SGHAT and FQDESV (reference sequence). After removal of 7 bases from V and 3 bases from J, the junction contained 13 bases not matched to a gene. This CDR3 contains 16 residues. CDR3 sequence reads: CASTPGLQGLTDTQYF. The CDR3 DNA reads as TGTGCCAGCACCCCTGGGTTACAGGGGCTTACAGATACGCAGTATTTT.